The 2 T cell receptor beta chains below come from one sample, sequenced in a study of tumor-infiltrating lymphocytes in oesophageal squamous cell carcinoma. One entry per CDR3 protein, called by TCRdb with MiXCR from the PCR reads. The sample holds about 17,000 distinct CDR3 sequences, approximately 47% seen once. The sequenced sample consisted of normal esophageal tissue next to the tumor. These receptors originate from a female donor with esophageal squamous cell carcinoma.

This clonotype was found many times. A much larger clone lies one base from this, so it may be a read error. The chain employs TRBV11-1 and TRBJ2-5; 11 bases match TRBD2. CDR3 length: 15 residues. Trimming at V came to 4 bases and at J to 11 bases, leaving 12 bases not matched to a gene. Germline values: CDR1 SGHAT, CDR2 FQDESV (reference sequence). The CDR3 loop reads CASSSRTSGWGEQYF. The CDR3 coding sequence is TGTGCCAGCAGCTCACGGACTAGCGGGTGGGGTGAGCAGTACTTC.

This clonotype was recorded at least ten times. The chain links TRBV27 to TRBJ2-3, with D tentatively TRBD1 (6 bases). CDR3 length: 16 amino acids. V was pared by 4 bases and J by 6 bases, with 20 bases between. Germline V CDR1 and CDR2: MNHEY, SMNVEV (reference sequence). CDR3 coding DNA: TGTGCCAGCAGTTCCTACAGGGATCATAGTGTGGATACGCAGTATTTT. Amino acid sequence: CASSSYRDHSVDTQYF.